This T cell receptor beta chain was captured by sequencing in a study of beta chain features in type 1 diabetes. Study background: Summed over all samples, the examined sorted cells came to 90 million to 120 million.

CDR3 length: 15 amino acids. V trimming: 6 bases; J trimming: 5 bases; junction bases outside the gene matches: 12. The germline V gene has CDR1 SGHAT and CDR2 FQDESV (reference sequence). There are a few counts of this clone. Its antigen is not known. Whole-study results and caveats: Shortening of TCRB CDR3s, moderate but significant, appeared in all four CD4+ subsets of Type 1 diabetes patients. Cells that show high TCR expression could be over-represented by cDNA sequencing.

Cells sorted by CD45RO/CCR7/CD25/CD127/CD95/CD27 comprised CD4+ naive, central memory, regulatory and stem cell-like memory cells. Expressed TCRB transcripts were sequenced, since all the RNA that had been isolated was reverse transcribed. Approximately 3.9 million reads per sample were averaged for naive, central memory and regulatory samples. TCRdb's copy holds only in-frame clones and misses some; the assay was immunoSEQ multiplex PCR. The sample gives some 700,000 clones, 13% of which show up once; about 0.02% is in the top ten. The clonotype originates from a man younger than 35 with type 1 diabetes. Sequenced sample: naive CD4+ T cells from blood. V and J are TRBV11-1 and TRBJ1-2, with TRBD1 matching 7 bases. As DNA, the CDR3 is TGTGCCAGCAGTCCCTCCAGGACAGGCACATATGGCTACACCTTC. Protein sequence: CASSPSRTGTYGYTF.